The rows below give T cell receptor beta chains drawn from one sample of a study of blood T cell repertoires in COVID-19. This table comes from immunoSEQ multiplex PCR, and its TCRdb copy is limited to in-frame clones, with some not included. The sample consists of around 120,000 clones, roughly 90% of them appearing once. The sequenced sample consisted of peripheral blood. Receptors were obtained from a man between 45 and 60 years old with active COVID-19. Both conserved end residues are part of each CDR3. D genes are given only for firm matches. A row's size may be missing; if present it is once, few, many or a size class.

clone size	V gene	CDR3 length	D gene	J gene	CDR3 protein	CDR3 DNA
-	TRBV18	13	-	TRBJ2-5	CASSPGAQETQYF	TGTGCCAGCTCGCCAGGGGCCCAAGAGACCCAGTACTTC
-	TRBV28	15	-	TRBJ1-5	CASSDQRQGNQPQHF	TGTGCCAGCAGCGACCAGAGACAGGGCAATCAGCCCCAGCATTTT
once	TRBV5-1	14	TRBD2	TRBJ2-1	CASKRVAGVHEQFF	TGCGCCAGCAAGCGGGTAGCGGGGGTCCATGAGCAGTTCTTC
-	TRBV5-6	15	-	TRBJ1-6	CASSLAPGRNSPLHF	TGTGCCAGCAGCTTGGCCCCGGGGAGGAATTCACCCCTCCACTTT
-	TRBV19	14	-	TRBJ2-5	CASSMSWGEETQYF	TGTGCCAGTAGTATGAGTTGGGGGGAAGAGACCCAGTACTTC
-	TRBV6-5	14	-	TRBJ1-4	CASSSRVTNEKLFF	TGTGCCAGCAGTAGCAGGGTAACTAATGAAAAACTGTTTTTT
once	TRBV4-1	16	TRBD1	TRBJ2-3	CASSQERTGLADTQYF	TGCGCCAGCAGCCAAGAGAGGACAGGGCTGGCGGATACGCAGTATTTT
-	TRBV19	15	TRBD1	TRBJ1-1	CASSIGDRGNTEAFF	TGTGCCAGTAGTATAGGGGACAGGGGGAACACTGAAGCTTTCTTT
-	TRBV5-1	15	TRBD1	TRBJ1-2	CASSLNRGGEYGYTF	TGCGCCAGCAGCCTAAACAGGGGCGGGGAGTATGGCTACACCTTC
-	TRBV27	15	-	TRBJ1-6	CASTLGYRDESPLHF	TGTGCCAGCACCCTTGGGTACAGGGACGAATCACCCCTCCACTTT
-	TRBV9	14	-	TRBJ1-2	CASSVMTSNYGYTF	TGTGCCAGCAGCGTAATGACATCTAACTATGGCTACACCTTC
-	TRBV5-4	17	-	TRBJ2-3	CASSHRLGGDSTDTQYF	TGTGCCAGCAGCCATAGACTAGGGGGGGATAGCACAGATACGCAGTATTTT
-	TRBV7-8	19	TRBD2	TRBJ2-3	CASSLETTSGRPSTDTQYF	TGTGCCAGCAGCTTAGAGACGACTAGCGGGCGCCCTAGCACAGATACGCAGTATTTT
-	TRBV5-6	12	-	TRBJ2-1	CASSLVGDEQFF	TGTGCCAGCAGCCTGGTGGGCGATGAGCAGTTCTTC
-	TRBV29-1	14	-	TRBJ2-1	CSVEAGARGDEQFF	TGCAGCGTTGAAGCGGGAGCTCGGGGAGATGAGCAGTTCTTC
-	TRBV6-6	15	-	TRBJ2-1	CASSSTGDRDTKQFF	TGTGCCAGCAGTTCCACCGGCGACCGGGACACCAAGCAGTTCTTC
-	TRBV11-3	17	TRBD1	TRBJ2-1	CASRKDRELVPYNEQFF	TGTGCCAGCAGAAAGGACAGGGAGCTCGTTCCCTACAATGAGCAGTTCTTC
once	TRBV5-1	20	TRBD1	TRBJ1-4	CASSLQSGQGLTATNEKLFF	TGCGCCAGCAGCTTGCAATCGGGACAGGGATTGACTGCAACTAATGAAAAACTGTTTTTT
-	TRBV3-1/TRBV3-2	13	TRBD1	TRBJ1-2	CASSPETGKGYTF	TGTGCCAGCAGCCCAGAGACAGGGAAAGGCTACACCTTC
-	TRBV6-6	14	-	TRBJ2-6	CASRSRSGANVLTF	TGTGCCAGCAGATCGCGGTCTGGGGCCAACGTCCTGACTTTC
-	TRBV9	13	TRBD1	TRBJ1-3	CASSVQGVDTIYF	TGTGCCAGCAGCGTTCAGGGGGTAGACACCATATATTTT
once	TRBV12-3/TRBV12-4	12	-	TRBJ1-1	CASSPVRVEAFF	TGTGCCAGCAGTCCCGTCCGGGTCGAAGCTTTCTTT
-	TRBV18	16	TRBD1	TRBJ2-1	CASSPQRTGKGNEQFF	TGTGCCAGCTCACCACAGAGGACAGGGAAGGGCAATGAGCAGTTCTTC
-	TRBV4-1	13	-	TRBJ1-5	CASSQEGSQPQHF	TGCGCCAGCAGCCAGGAGGGGAGTCAGCCCCAGCATTTT
-	TRBV5-1	15	TRBD2	TRBJ2-5	CASSFGLAVQETQYF	TGCGCCAGCAGCTTCGGACTAGCGGTTCAAGAGACCCAGTACTTC
-	TRBV19	14	-	TRBJ2-3	CASSVQVPTDTQYF	TGTGCCAGTAGTGTCCAGGTGCCGACAGATACGCAGTATTTT
-	TRBV7-2	19	TRBD2	TRBJ2-3	CASSLKQREGRPSTDTQYF	TGTGCCAGCAGCTTAAAGCAGCGGGAGGGCCGGCCTAGCACAGATACGCAGTATTTT
-	TRBV29-1	13	-	TRBJ1-1	CSSRHGGKTEAFF	TGCAGCTCCAGACACGGGGGGAAGACTGAAGCTTTCTTT
-	TRBV7-2	14	-	TRBJ1-4	CASSPRGGDEKLFF	TGTGCCAGCAGCCCCAGGGGAGGGGATGAAAAACTGTTTTTT
-	TRBV30	13	-	TRBJ2-5	CAWSVEGRSPQYF	TGTGCCTGGAGTGTTGAGGGTCGCAGCCCCCAGTACTTC
-	TRBV24-1	15	-	TRBJ2-5	CATSDNRNLQETQYF	TGTGCCACCAGTGACAACAGGAACCTACAAGAGACCCAGTACTTC
few	TRBV9	17	-	TRBJ1-5	CASSPGAGELSNQPQHF	TGTGCCAGCAGCCCCGGAGCAGGGGAGTTGAGCAATCAGCCCCAGCATTTT
-	TRBV6-5	13	TRBD1	TRBJ1-1	CASRLTGVREAFF	TGTGCCAGCAGGCTAACAGGGGTTCGAGAAGCTTTCTTT
few	TRBV6-1	13	-	TRBJ1-2	CASSEVSSYGYTF	TGTGCCAGCAGTGAAGTCTCTAGCTATGGCTACACCTTC
-	TRBV3-1/TRBV3-2	14	-	TRBJ2-3	CASSLRRSRDTQYF	TGTGCCAGCAGCCTTAGACGTAGCAGAGATACGCAGTATTTT
once	TRBV27	15	TRBD1	TRBJ1-4	CASSRLGQGKEKLFF	TGTGCCAGCAGTCGCTTAGGACAGGGGAAGGAAAAACTGTTTTTT
-	TRBV5-1	15	-	TRBJ2-1	CASSVRTAINNEQFF	TGCGCCAGCAGCGTCAGGACAGCTATCAACAATGAGCAGTTCTTC
-	TRBV11-2	12	-	TRBJ1-6	CASRWGGSPLHF	TGTGCCAGCAGATGGGGAGGTTCACCCCTCCACTTT
-	TRBV3-1/TRBV3-2	12	TRBD1	TRBJ1-2	CASSPGTGSFTF	TGTGCCAGCAGCCCAGGGACAGGCTCCTTCACCTTC
-	TRBV4-1	17	TRBD2	TRBJ2-7	CASSPEGDLAGGYEQYF	TGCGCCAGCAGCCCCGAGGGGGATCTAGCGGGGGGATACGAGCAGTACTTC
-	TRBV5-5	14	-	TRBJ1-4	CASSPGDRREKLFF	TGTGCCAGCAGCCCAGGGGACCGTCGAGAAAAACTGTTTTTT
-	TRBV6-6	14	TRBD1	TRBJ1-1	CASGDRGPNTEAFF	TGTGCCAGCGGGGACAGGGGGCCGAACACTGAAGCTTTCTTT
-	TRBV6-5	15	TRBD1	TRBJ2-7	CASSYGNRGSYEQYF	TGTGCCAGCAGTTACGGGAACAGGGGGAGCTACGAGCAGTACTTC